These 12 T cell receptor beta chains were all obtained from the same sample, sequenced in a study of Ad26.COV2.S vaccination and SARS-CoV-2 variants. The sample's treatment: around 19 received Ad26.COV2.S at low or high dose, single or two shots; 5 received placebo; per-sample allocation not given. Day 63 after the first vaccine or placebo injection was the time point for sampling. The repertoire was sequenced with immunoSEQ multiplex PCR; TCRdb's copy has only in-frame clones and lacks some. The table lists approximately 240,000 clones, approximately 88% of them singletons, with 9.5% to 12% in the top ten. This specimen was peripheral blood, taken in a trial of Ad26.COV2.S vaccine versus placebo. These receptors all come from a person between 18 and 60 years old who received the Ad26.COV2.S COVID-19 vaccine or a placebo.

The V and J genes are TRBV5-4 and TRBJ2-5; 13 bases are a match to TRBD2. V lost 4 bases, J lost 3 bases, and 3 bases stayed unmatched. The CDR3 covers 15 residues. The V gene's germline CDR1 is SGHNT and CDR2 YYREEE (reference sequence). Here the CDR3 reads CASSRGLAGEETQYF. DNA of the CDR3: TGTGCCAGCAGCCGAGGACTAGCGGGAGAAGAGACCCAGTACTTC.

This clone showed up just a few times. This chain connects TRBV5-1 to TRBJ1-4, with D unclear. The V gene lost 0 bases and the J gene lost 0 bases, with 3 bases spanning the gap. There are 14 residues in the CDR3. CDR1 and CDR2 from the germline V gene are SGHRS and YFSETQ. CDR3 DNA sequence: TGCGCCAGCAGCTTGGCTGCAACTAATGAAAAACTGTTTTTT. Protein product: CASSLAATNEKLFF.

The chain joins TRBV28 to TRBJ2-7; D is possibly TRBD1 (6 bases). The CDR3 has 12 amino acids. Germline V lookup: CDR1 MDHEN, CDR2 SYDVKM. V was shortened by 4 bases and J by 12 bases, with 16 bases between the two germline ends. This CDR3 is CASSSNKDRLYF. The CDR3 DNA reads TGTGCCAGCAGTTCGAACAAAGACAGGTTGTACTTC.

The rearrangement uses TRBV18 and TRBJ1-3; no firm D call. The CDR3 contains 15 residues. Germline assignment: CDR1 KGHSH and CDR2 LQKENI. Trimming left V 3 bases short and J 2 bases short, with 11 bases between. CDR3 sequence (DNA): TGTGCCAGCTCACCGTACGATCCCCCTGGAAACACCATATATTTT. This sequence encodes CASSPYDPPGNTIYF. Drawing the rest from reference TRBV18 and TRBJ1-3, the complete variable domain is NAGVMQNPRHLVRRRGQEARLRCSPMKGHSHVYWYRQLPEEGLKFMVYLQKENIIDESGMPKERFSAEFPKEGPSILRIQQVVRGDSAAYFCASSPYDPPGNTIYFGEGSWLTVV.

The CDR3 loop reads CASSSLPGLADYNEQFF. The CDR3 nucleotides are TGTGCCAGCAGCTCCCTTCCGGGACTAGCAGACTACAATGAGCAGTTCTTC. The chain combines TRBV5-6 with TRBJ2-1; 9 bases align to TRBD2. V gave up 3 bases and J gave up 3 bases; unmatched junction bases: 10. CDR1 and CDR2 from the germline V gene are SGHDT and YYEEEE. The CDR3 runs 17 residues.

The chain employs TRBV18 and TRBJ2-2; D remains ambiguous. Germline-derived CDR1 and CDR2 are KGHSH and LQKENI. V gave up 2 bases and J gave up 3 bases, with 10 bases separating them. The CDR3 length is 15 residues. CDR3 coding DNA: TGTGCCAGCTCACCAAGGCTTGCCGACACCGGGGAGCTGTTTTTT. Protein sequence: CASSPRLADTGELFF.

The rearrangement joins TRBV21-1 to TRBJ2-3; TRBD2, the D gene given by the table, was not confirmed from the DNA. TRBV21-1 is assigned pseudogene status. CDR3 size: 17 residues. For the CDR3, the DNA is TGTGCCAGCAGCACCACCTCGGATTGGGACTTCGCAGATACGCAGTATTTT. Amino acid sequence: CASSTTSDWDFADTQYF.

The rearrangement joins TRBV12-3 or TRBV12-4 to TRBJ2-5; no clear D gene. There are 13 residues in the CDR3. V was trimmed by 0 bases and J by 3 bases, leaving 5 bases between them. As DNA, the CDR3 is TGTGCCAGCAGTTTAGCGCCAGAAGAGACCCAGTACTTC. This gives the protein CASSLAPEETQYF.

This clone has just a few counts. The rearrangement uses TRBV27 and TRBJ1-6, with 8 bases fitting TRBD1. CDR1 MNHEY and CDR2 SMNVEV come from the germline V gene (reference sequence). The length of the CDR3 is 14 residues. With 6 bases clipped from V and 7 bases from J, the junction kept 5 bases outside the gene matches. The CDR3 sequence is CASSNRGNNSPLHF. The CDR3 DNA follows: TGTGCCAGCAGCAACAGGGGGAACAATTCACCCCTCCACTTT.

This clone was counted once. V and J are TRBV28 and TRBJ1-5; D gene ambiguous. This CDR3 contains 13 residues. From germline, CDR1 is MDHEN and CDR2 SYDVKM. V dropped 7 bases and J dropped 3 bases, with 10 bases sitting between them. CDR3 bases: TGTGCCAGCAAGGTGTCCTTCAATCAGCCCCAGCATTTT. Translation: CASKVSFNQPQHF.

The sample holds one count of this clone. V usage is TRBV6-2 or TRBV6-3 and J usage is TRBJ2-3, with 13 bases aligning to TRBD2. This CDR3 spans 17 amino acids. CDR1 and CDR2 (germline): MNHEY, SVGEGT. J gave up 6 bases and V 6 bases, and 12 bases lay outside the gene matches. The CDR3: CASSLGLAGSERDTQYF. The CDR3 coding sequence is TGTGCCAGCAGCCTGGGACTAGCGGGATCGGAGAGGGATACGCAGTATTTT.

The chain combines TRBV28 with TRBJ1-2, with 7 bases matching TRBD1. Trimming took 5 bases from V and 4 from J; bases not matched to a gene: 4. The CDR3 extends over 13 amino acids. The germline V gene has CDR1 MDHEN and CDR2 SYDVKM. The CDR3 sequence is CASSNRGPYGYTF. The CDR3 DNA reads TGTGCCAGCAGTAACAGGGGCCCCTATGGCTACACCTTC.